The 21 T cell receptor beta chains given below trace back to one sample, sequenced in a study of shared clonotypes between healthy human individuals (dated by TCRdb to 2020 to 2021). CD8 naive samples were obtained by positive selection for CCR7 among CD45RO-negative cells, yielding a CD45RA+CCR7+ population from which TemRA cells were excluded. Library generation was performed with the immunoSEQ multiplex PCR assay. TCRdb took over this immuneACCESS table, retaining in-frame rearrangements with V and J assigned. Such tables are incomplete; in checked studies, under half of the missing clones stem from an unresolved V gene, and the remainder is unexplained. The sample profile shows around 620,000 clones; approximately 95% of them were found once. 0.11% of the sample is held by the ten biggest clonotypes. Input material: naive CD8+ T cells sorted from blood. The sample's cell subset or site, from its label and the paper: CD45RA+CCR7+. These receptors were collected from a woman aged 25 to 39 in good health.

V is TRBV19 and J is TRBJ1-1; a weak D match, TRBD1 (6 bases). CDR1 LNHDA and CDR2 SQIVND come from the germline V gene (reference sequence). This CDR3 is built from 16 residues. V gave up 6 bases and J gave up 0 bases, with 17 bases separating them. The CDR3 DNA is TGTGCCAGTAGCACCTCAAAGGGGGGCATGAACACTGAAGCTTTCTTT. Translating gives CASSTSKGGMNTEAFF.

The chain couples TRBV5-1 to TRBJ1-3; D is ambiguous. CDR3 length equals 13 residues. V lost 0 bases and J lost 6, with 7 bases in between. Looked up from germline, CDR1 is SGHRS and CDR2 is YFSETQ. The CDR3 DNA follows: TGCGCCAGCAGCTTGGCCGTCAAAAACACCATATATTTT. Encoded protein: CASSLAVKNTIYF.

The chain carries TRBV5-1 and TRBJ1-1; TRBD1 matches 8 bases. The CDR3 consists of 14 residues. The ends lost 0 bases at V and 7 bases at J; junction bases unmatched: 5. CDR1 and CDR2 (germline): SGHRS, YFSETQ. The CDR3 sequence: CASSLGTGRGEAFF. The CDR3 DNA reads TGCGCCAGCAGCTTGGGGACAGGGCGGGGTGAAGCTTTCTTT. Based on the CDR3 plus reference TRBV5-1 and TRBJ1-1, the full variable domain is KAGVTQTPRYLIKTRGQQVTLSCSPISGHRSVSWYQQTPGQGLQFLFEYFSETQRNKGNFPGRFSGRQFSNSRSEMNVSTLELGDSALYLCASSLGTGRGEAFFGQGTRLTVV.

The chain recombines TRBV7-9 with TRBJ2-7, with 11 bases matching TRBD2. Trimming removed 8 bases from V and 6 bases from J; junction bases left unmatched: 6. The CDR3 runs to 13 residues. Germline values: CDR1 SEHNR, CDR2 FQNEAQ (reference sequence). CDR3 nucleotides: TGTGCCAGCGGAACTAGCGGGAGAGGCGAGCAGTACTTC. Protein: CASGTSGRGEQYF. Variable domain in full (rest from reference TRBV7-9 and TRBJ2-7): DTGVSQNPRHKITKRGQNVTFRCDPISEHNRLYWYRQTLGQGPEFLTYFQNEAQLEKSRLLSDRFSAERPKGSFSTLEIQRTEQGDSAMYLCASGTSGRGEQYFGPGTRLTVT.

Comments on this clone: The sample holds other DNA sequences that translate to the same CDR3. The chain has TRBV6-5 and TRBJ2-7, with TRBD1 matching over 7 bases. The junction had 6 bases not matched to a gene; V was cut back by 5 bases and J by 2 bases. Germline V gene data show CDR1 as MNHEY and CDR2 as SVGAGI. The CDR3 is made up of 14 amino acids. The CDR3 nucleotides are TGTGCCAGCAGTACTGGACAGGCGACCTACGAGCAGTACTTC. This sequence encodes CASSTGQATYEQYF.

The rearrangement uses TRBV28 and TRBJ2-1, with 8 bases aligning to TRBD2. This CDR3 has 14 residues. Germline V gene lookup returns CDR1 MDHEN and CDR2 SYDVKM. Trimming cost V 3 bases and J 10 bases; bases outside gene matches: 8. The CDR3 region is CASSFGRLAKEQFF. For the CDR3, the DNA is TGTGCCAGCAGTTTCGGACGACTAGCGAAAGAGCAGTTCTTC.

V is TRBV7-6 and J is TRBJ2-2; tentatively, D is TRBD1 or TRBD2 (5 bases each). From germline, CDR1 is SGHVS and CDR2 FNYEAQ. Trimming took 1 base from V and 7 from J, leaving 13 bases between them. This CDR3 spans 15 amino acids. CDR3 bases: TGTGCCAGCAGCTTAGGGGGGAACGGTGGCGGGGAGCTGTTTTTT. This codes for CASSLGGNGGGELFF.

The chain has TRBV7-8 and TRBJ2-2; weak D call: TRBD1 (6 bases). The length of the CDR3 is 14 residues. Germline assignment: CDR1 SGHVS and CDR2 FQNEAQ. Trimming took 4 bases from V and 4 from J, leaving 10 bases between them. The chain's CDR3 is CASSYDRRTGELFF. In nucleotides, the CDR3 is TGTGCCAGCAGCTACGACAGGCGCACCGGGGAGCTGTTTTTT. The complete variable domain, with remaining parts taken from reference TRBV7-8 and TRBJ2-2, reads GAGVSQSPRYKVAKRGQDVALRCDPISGHVSLFWYQQALGQGPEFLTYFQNEAQLDKSGLPSDRFFAERPEGSVSTLKIQRTQQEDSAVYLCASSYDRRTGELFFGEGSRLTVL.

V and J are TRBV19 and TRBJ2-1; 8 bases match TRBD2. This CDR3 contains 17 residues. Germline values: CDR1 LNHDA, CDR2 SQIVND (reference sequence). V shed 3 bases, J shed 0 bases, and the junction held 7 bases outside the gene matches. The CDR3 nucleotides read TGTGCCAGTAGTATCCCCTCCAGCGGGAGCTCCTACAATGAGCAGTTCTTC. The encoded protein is CASSIPSSGSSYNEQFF.

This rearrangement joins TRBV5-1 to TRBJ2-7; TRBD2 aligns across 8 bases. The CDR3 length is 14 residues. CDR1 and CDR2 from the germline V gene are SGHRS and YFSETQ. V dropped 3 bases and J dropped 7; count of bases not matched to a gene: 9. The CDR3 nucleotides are TGCGCCAGCAGCTCGGCGGGGGGTATATCAGAGCAGTACTTC. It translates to CASSSAGGISEQYF.

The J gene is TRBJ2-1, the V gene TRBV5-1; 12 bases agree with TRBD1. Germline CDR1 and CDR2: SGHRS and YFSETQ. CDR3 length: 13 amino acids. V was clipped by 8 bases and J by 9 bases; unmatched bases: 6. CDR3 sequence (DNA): TGCGCCAGTTCCGGGACAGGGGGCTTTGAGCAGTTCTTC. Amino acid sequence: CASSGTGGFEQFF.

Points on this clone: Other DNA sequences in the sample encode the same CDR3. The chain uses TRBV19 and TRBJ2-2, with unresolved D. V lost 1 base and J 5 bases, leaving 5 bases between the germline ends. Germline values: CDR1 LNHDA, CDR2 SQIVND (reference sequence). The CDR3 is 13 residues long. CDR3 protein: CASSIGVTGELFF. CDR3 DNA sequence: TGTGCCAGTAGTATAGGGGTTACCGGGGAGCTGTTTTTT.

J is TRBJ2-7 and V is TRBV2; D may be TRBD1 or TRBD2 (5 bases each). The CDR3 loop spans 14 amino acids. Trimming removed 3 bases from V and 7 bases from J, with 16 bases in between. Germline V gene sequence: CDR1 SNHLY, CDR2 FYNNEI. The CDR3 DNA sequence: TGTGCCAGCAGTGAGGGGCAGGGACCCCAGGAGCAGTACTTC. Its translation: CASSEGQGPQEQYF.

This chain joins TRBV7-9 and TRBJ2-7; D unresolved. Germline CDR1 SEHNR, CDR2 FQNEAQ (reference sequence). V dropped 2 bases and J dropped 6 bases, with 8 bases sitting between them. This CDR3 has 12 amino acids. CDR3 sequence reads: CASSLSNREQYF. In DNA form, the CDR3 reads TGTGCCAGCAGCTTAAGTAACCGCGAGCAGTACTTC.

CDR3 nucleotide sequence: TGTGCCAGCAGTCTGAGGGGCCGTAATGAAAAACTGTTTTTT. Protein: CASSLRGRNEKLFF. The chain links TRBV7-8 to TRBJ1-4, with D perhaps matching TRBD1 (5 bases). The germline V gene has CDR1 SGHVS and CDR2 FQNEAQ. This CDR3 comprises 14 residues. The V end lost 6 bases, the J end lost 4 bases, and 12 bases lay between the germline ends. The complete variable domain, with remaining parts taken from reference TRBV7-8 and TRBJ1-4, reads GAGVSQSPRYKVAKRGQDVALRCDPISGHVSLFWYQQALGQGPEFLTYFQNEAQLDKSGLPSDRFFAERPEGSVSTLKIQRTQQEDSAVYLCASSLRGRNEKLFFGSGTQLSVL.

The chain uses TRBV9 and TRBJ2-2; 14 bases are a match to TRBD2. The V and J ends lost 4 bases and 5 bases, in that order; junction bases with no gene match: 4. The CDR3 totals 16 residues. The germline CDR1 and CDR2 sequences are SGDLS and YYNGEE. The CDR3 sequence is CASSLGLAGVTGELFF. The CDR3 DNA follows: TGTGCCAGCAGCTTGGGACTAGCGGGAGTAACCGGGGAGCTGTTTTTT.

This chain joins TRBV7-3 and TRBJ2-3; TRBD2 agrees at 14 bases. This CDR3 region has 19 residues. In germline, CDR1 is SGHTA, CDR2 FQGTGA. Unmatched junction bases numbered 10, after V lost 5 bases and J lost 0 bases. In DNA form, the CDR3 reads TGTGCCAGCAGCGGGGGGACTAGCGGGAGAAGCGAAAGCACAGATACGCAGTATTTT. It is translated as CASSGGTSGRSESTDTQYF.

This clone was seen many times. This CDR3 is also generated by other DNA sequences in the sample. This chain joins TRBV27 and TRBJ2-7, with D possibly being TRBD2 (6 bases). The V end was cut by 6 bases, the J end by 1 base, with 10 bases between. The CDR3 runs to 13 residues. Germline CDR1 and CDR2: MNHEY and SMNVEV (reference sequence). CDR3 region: CASRPGTSYEQYF. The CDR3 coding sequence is TGTGCCAGCAGGCCTGGGACTTCCTACGAGCAGTACTTC.

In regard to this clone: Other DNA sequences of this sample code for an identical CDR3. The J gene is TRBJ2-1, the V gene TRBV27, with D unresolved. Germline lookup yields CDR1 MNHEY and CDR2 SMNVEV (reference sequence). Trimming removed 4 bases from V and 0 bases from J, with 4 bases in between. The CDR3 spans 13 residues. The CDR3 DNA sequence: TGTGCCAGCAGTTCCGGCTCCTACAATGAGCAGTTCTTC. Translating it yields CASSSGSYNEQFF.

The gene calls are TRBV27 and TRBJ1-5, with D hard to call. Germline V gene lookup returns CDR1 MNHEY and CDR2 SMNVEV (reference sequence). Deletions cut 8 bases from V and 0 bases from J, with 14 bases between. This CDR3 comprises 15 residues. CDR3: CASRPQTLSNQPQHF. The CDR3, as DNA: TGTGCCAGCCGGCCGCAGACTCTTAGCAATCAGCCCCAGCATTTT.

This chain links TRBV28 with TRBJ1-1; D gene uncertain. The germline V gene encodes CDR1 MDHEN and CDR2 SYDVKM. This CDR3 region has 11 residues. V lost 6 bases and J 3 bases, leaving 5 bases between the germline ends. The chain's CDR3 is CASRRDTEAFF. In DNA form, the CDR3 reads TGTGCCAGCAGGCGAGACACTGAAGCTTTCTTT. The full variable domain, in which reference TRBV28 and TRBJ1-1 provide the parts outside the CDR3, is DVKVTQSSRYLVKRTGEKVFLECVQDMDHENMFWYRQDPGLGLRLIYFSYDVKMKEKGDIPEGYSVSREKKERFSLILESASTNQTSMYLCASRRDTEAFFGQGTRLTVV.